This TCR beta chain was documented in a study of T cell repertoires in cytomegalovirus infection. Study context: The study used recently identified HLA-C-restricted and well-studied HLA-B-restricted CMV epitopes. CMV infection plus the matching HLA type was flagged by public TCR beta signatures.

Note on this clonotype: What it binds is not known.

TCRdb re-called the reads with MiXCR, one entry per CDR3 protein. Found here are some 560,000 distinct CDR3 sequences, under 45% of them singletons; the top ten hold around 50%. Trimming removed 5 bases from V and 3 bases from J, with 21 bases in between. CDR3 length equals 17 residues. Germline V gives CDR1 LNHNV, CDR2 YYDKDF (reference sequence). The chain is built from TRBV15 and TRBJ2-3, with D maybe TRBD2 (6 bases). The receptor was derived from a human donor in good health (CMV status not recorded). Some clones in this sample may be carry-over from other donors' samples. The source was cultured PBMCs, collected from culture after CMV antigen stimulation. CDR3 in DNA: TGTGCCACCAGCGCGATCTGGGTGGAGGGGACGACAGATACGCAGTATTTT. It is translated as CATSAIWVEGTTDTQYF.